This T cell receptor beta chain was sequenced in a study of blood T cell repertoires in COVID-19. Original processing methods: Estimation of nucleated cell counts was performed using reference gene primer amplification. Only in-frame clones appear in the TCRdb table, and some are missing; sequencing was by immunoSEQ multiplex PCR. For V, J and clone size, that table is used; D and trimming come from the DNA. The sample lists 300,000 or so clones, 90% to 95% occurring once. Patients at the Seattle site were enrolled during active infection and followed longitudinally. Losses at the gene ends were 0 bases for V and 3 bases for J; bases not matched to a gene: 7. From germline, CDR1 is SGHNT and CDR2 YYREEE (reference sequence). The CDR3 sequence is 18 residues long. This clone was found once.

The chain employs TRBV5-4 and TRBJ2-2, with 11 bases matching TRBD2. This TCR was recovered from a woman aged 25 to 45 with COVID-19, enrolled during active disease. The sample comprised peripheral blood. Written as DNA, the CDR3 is TGTGCCAGCAGCTTGGGGCCACTAGCGGGAGTAGACACCGGGGAGCTGTTTTTT. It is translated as CASSLGPLAGVDTGELFF.